A single sample is the source of the 27 T cell receptor beta chains below, sequenced in a study of T cells after yellow fever vaccination. A single record per CDR3 protein comes from TCRdb applying MiXCR to the 5' RACE reads. This sample has about 330,000 distinct CDR3 sequences, with roughly 8.6% found just once. This sample comprised PBMCs, obtained about 41 days after the first yellow fever vaccination. The source of these receptors is a young man who received the YFV17D yellow fever vaccine.

This clonotype was seen only a few times. CDR3 protein: CASSSGTGVQPQHF. The DNA of the CDR3 is TGTGCCAGCAGTTCCGGGACAGGGGTTCAGCCCCAGCATTTT. The chain carries TRBV5-6 and TRBJ1-5; 10 bases map to TRBD1. The V gene end was trimmed by 5 bases and the J gene end by 6 bases; junction bases not matched to a gene: 5. The germline V gene encodes CDR1 SGHDT and CDR2 YYEEEE. This CDR3 has 14 residues.

The V call is TRBV7-2, the J call TRBJ1-5; unclear D gene. Trimming pared 7 bases from V and 3 bases from J, leaving 13 bases between. Germline V lookup: CDR1 SGHTA, CDR2 FQGNSA. The CDR3 spans 14 residues. The CDR3 DNA sequence: TGTGCCAGCACCTCTGACCCTTCCAATCAGCCCCAGCATTTT. Its protein is CASTSDPSNQPQHF.

The chain uses TRBV4-1 and TRBJ2-3; 7 positions match TRBD1. This CDR3 has 19 amino acids. Germline trimming cut 3 bases from V and 4 bases from J; bases unmatched to any gene: 19. The germline gives CDR1 MGHRA, CDR2 YSYEKL. Here the CDR3 DNA reads TGCGCCAGCAGCCACCCTAGCATGAGACAGGGTATTTGGGCAGATACGCAGTATTTT. Translated, it gives CASSHPSMRQGIWADTQYF.

DNA for the CDR3: TGCGCCAGCAGGGGGGACATCAACACTGAAGCTTTCTTT. Protein product: CASRGDINTEAFF. The chain has TRBV5-1 and TRBJ1-1, with D perhaps matching TRBD1 (6 bases). This CDR3 spans 13 amino acids. CDR1 SGHRS and CDR2 YFSETQ come from the germline V gene. Trimming took 5 bases from V and 2 from J, leaving 10 bases between them. The entire variable domain, with the rest obtained from reference TRBV5-1 and TRBJ1-1, is as follows: KAGVTQTPRYLIKTRGQQVTLSCSPISGHRSVSWYQQTPGQGLQFLFEYFSETQRNKGNFPGRFSGRQFSNSRSEMNVSTLELGDSALYLCASRGDINTEAFFGQGTRLTVV.

This clonotype appeared a few times. V usage is TRBV20-1 and J usage is TRBJ2-3; possibly TRBD2 for D (6 bases). Trimming shortened V by 6 bases and J by 2 bases, and 12 bases separated the two germline ends. Germline CDR1 and CDR2: DFQATT and SNEGSKA (reference sequence). This CDR3 comprises 13 residues. CDR3 in DNA: TGCAGTGCCCTTGCTAGCGCCACAGATACGCAGTATTTT. Its protein is CSALASATDTQYF.

The CDR3 is CAWGGQGKNIQYF. CDR3 DNA: TGTGCCTGGGGCGGACAGGGCAAAAACATTCAGTACTTC. This chain uses TRBV30 with TRBJ2-4, with TRBD1 matching 8 bases. This CDR3 has 13 amino acids. J gave up 3 bases and V 5 bases, and 3 bases lay outside the gene matches. The germline CDR1 and CDR2 sequences are GTSNPN and SVGIG (reference sequence).

This clonotype was seen a few times. The chain recombines TRBV11-1 with TRBJ2-1, with 12 nucleotides matching TRBD2. CDR1 and CDR2 (germline): SGHAT, FQDESV (reference sequence). The CDR3 is made up of 19 amino acids. Losses at the gene ends were 2 bases for V and 4 bases for J; bases not matched to a gene: 12. The CDR3 spells CASSLSFASGGGPYNEQFF. CDR3 nucleotide sequence: TGTGCCAGCAGCTTAAGTTTCGCTAGCGGGGGGGGTCCGTACAATGAGCAGTTCTTC.

This clonotype was seen more than once but under ten times. The chain uses TRBV19 and TRBJ1-1; a possible D gene is TRBD1 (5 bases). The V end was cut by 1 base, the J end by 4 bases, with 16 bases between. Germline lookup yields CDR1 LNHDA and CDR2 SQIVND (reference sequence). The CDR3 extends over 16 amino acids. CDR3 amino acids: CASSIAIGRGRTEAFF. CDR3 DNA: TGTGCCAGTAGTATAGCCATTGGGAGGGGCCGCACTGAAGCTTTCTTT. The complete variable domain, with remaining parts taken from reference TRBV19 and TRBJ1-1, reads DGGITQSPKYLFRKEGQNVTLSCEQNLNHDAMYWYRQDPGQGLRLIYYSQIVNDFQKGDIAEGYSVSREKKESFPLTVTSAQKNPTAFYLCASSIAIGRGRTEAFFGQGTRLTVV.

The gene calls are TRBV18 and TRBJ1-5; possibly TRBD1 for D (5 bases). Germline CDR1 reads KGHSH; CDR2 reads LQKENI. The CDR3 runs 13 residues. V gave up 6 bases and J gave up 6 bases, with 12 bases separating them. CDR3 nucleotide sequence: TGTGCCAGCTCCGCCAGGGATCGTCAGCCCCAGCATTTT. Translating it yields CASSARDRQPQHF.

This clonotype was seen only a few times. The chain uses TRBV20-1 and TRBJ2-7; D might be TRBD1 (5 bases). Germline V gene lookup returns CDR1 DFQATT and CDR2 SNEGSKA (reference sequence). V was trimmed by 0 bases and J by 3 bases, leaving 9 bases between them. The CDR3 is 13 amino acids. CDR3 DNA sequence: TGCAGTGCTAGAGACACCGACAGCTACGAGCAGTACTTC. Its translation is CSARDTDSYEQYF.

There are a few counts of this clonotype. This sequence joins TRBV6-5 and TRBJ2-3; a weak D match, TRBD1 (6 bases). Trimming removed 0 bases from V and 7 bases from J, with 14 bases in between. CDR1 is MNHEY, CDR2 SVGAGI, per germline. This CDR3 has 15 residues. In DNA form, the CDR3 reads TGTGCCAGCAGTTACTCGGCAGGGGTGAGAAATACGCAGTATTTT. Translating gives CASSYSAGVRNTQYF.

V is TRBV7-2 and J is TRBJ1-6; 7 nucleotides match TRBD1. Germline V CDR1 and CDR2: SGHTA, FQGNSA. J gave up 6 bases and V 5 bases, and 7 bases lay outside the gene matches. The CDR3 runs to 15 residues. As DNA, the CDR3 is TGTGCCAGCAGCGAGTCGGGACAGTTTAATTCACCCCTCCACTTT. It is translated as CASSESGQFNSPLHF.

This clonotype was recorded a few times. J is TRBJ2-2 and V is TRBV15, with 8 bases that match TRBD1. This CDR3 comprises 15 residues. Germline V CDR1 and CDR2: LNHNV, YYDKDF (reference sequence). Trimming removed 5 bases from V and 3 bases from J; junction bases left unmatched: 5. CDR3 in DNA: TGTGCCACCAGCGGGGACAGGATAGACACCGGGGAGCTGTTTTTT. Translation: CATSGDRIDTGELFF.

V usage is TRBV3-1 and J usage is TRBJ2-4; D gene ambiguous. The V end was cut by 2 bases, the J end by 1 base, with 9 bases between. Per the germline V gene, CDR1 is LGHDT and CDR2 is YNNKEL (reference sequence). CDR3 length: 15 amino acids. CDR3 region: CASSQRAGAKNIQYF. The CDR3 coding sequence is TGTGCCAGCAGCCAAAGGGCCGGGGCCAAAAACATTCAGTACTTC.

This chain links TRBV21-1 with TRBJ2-1; TRBD2 reflects the table's D call only, with no check against the DNA. TRBV21-1 is a pseudogene. There are 16 residues in the CDR3. This chain's CDR3 is CASRCKGTSGANEQFF. The CDR3 nucleotides are TGTGCCAGCAGATGCAAAGGTACTAGCGGGGCAAATGAGCAGTTCTTC.

The rearrangement links TRBV20-1 to TRBJ1-4; D uncertain. The germline CDR1 and CDR2 sequences are DFQATT and SNEGSKA (reference sequence). Trimming stripped 5 bases from V and 8 bases from J, with 18 bases between. This CDR3 has 14 amino acids. The CDR3 bases are TGCAGTGCTCCGCCCGGGCAAGCGGGGGAAAAACTGTTTTTT. Translated: CSAPPGQAGEKLFF.

V is TRBV5-1 and J is TRBJ2-5, with D possibly matching TRBD1 (5 bases). CDR1 is SGHRS and CDR2 is YFSETQ in the germline V gene. The CDR3 is 15 residues long. V lost 5 bases, J lost 2 bases, and 16 bases lay in between. The CDR3 protein is CASRGTGGPQETQYF. CDR3 nucleotides: TGCGCCAGCAGAGGAACAGGCGGACCTCAAGAGACCCAGTACTTC. The variable domain in full, completed from reference TRBV5-1 and TRBJ2-5, reads KAGVTQTPRYLIKTRGQQVTLSCSPISGHRSVSWYQQTPGQGLQFLFEYFSETQRNKGNFPGRFSGRQFSNSRSEMNVSTLELGDSALYLCASRGTGGPQETQYFGPGTRLLVL.

The chain has TRBV6-2 or TRBV6-3 and TRBJ2-7; 7 bases align to TRBD2. Germline V gives CDR1 MNHEY, CDR2 SVGEGT. The CDR3 extends over 15 amino acids. The junction had 12 bases not matched to a gene; V was cut back by 5 bases and J by 5 bases. CDR3 coding DNA: TGTGCCAGCAGTGCCACTGGACTAGGGAAAGACGAGCAGTACTTC. Its protein is CASSATGLGKDEQYF.

This clonotype was observed a few times. This chain uses TRBV20-1 with TRBJ1-5, with D perhaps matching TRBD1 (5 bases). The V gene's germline CDR1 is DFQATT and CDR2 SNEGSKA (reference sequence). This CDR3 is 15 amino acids long. With 2 bases removed from V and 3 bases from J, the gap between germline ends came to 14 bases. Written as DNA, the CDR3 is TGCAGTGCTAGACCCAGGGAGGGAGTCAATCAGCCCCAGCATTTT. Amino acids: CSARPREGVNQPQHF.

This chain connects TRBV12-3 or TRBV12-4 to TRBJ1-3, with D possibly matching TRBD1 (5 bases). The CDR3 is 16 residues long. The ends were cut back, 7 bases at V and 0 bases at J, with 16 bases in the middle. CDR3 sequence: CASTLAGRSSGNTIYF. DNA of the CDR3: TGTGCCAGCACCCTAGCGGGACGGAGCTCTGGAAACACCATATATTTT.

This clonotype was detected ten times or more. This rearrangement joins TRBV5-6 to TRBJ2-2; D is perhaps TRBD2 (5 bases). CDR3 length: 12 residues. The germline gives CDR1 SGHDT, CDR2 YYEEEE. V was clipped by 5 bases and J by 6 bases, with 8 bases between them. The DNA for the CDR3 is TGTGCCAGCAGACTAGAGGCCGGGGAGCTGTTTTTT. This codes for CASRLEAGELFF.

V is TRBV12-3 or TRBV12-4 and J is TRBJ2-7; D not certain. V was clipped by 6 bases and J by 1 base, with 19 bases between them. The CDR3 contains 16 residues. The CDR3 nucleotides read TGTGCCAGCAGGCAGGCCCGATACCCCAATTCCTACGAGCAGTACTTC. Amino acid sequence: CASRQARYPNSYEQYF.

V gene TRBV18 combines with J gene TRBJ1-1; D perhaps matches TRBD1 (6 bases). CDR3 length: 14 amino acids. Germline V gene sequence: CDR1 KGHSH, CDR2 LQKENI. V lost 4 bases and J lost 1, with 10 bases in between. The CDR3 nucleotides are TGTGCCAGCTCACGCCGGGACAAGAACACTGAAGCTTTCTTT. Amino acids: CASSRRDKNTEAFF.

This clonotype was observed a few times. This chain uses TRBV25-1 with TRBJ2-5; D call uncertain. Trimming left V 4 bases short and J 4 bases short, with 13 bases between. This CDR3 spans 14 amino acids. In germline, CDR1 is MGHDK, CDR2 SYGVNS. In DNA, the CDR3 is TGTGCCAGCAGTGCGTCTTTCGGTTTAGAGACCCAGTACTTC. It yields the protein CASSASFGLETQYF.

The V gene is TRBV27, the J gene TRBJ2-1; 7 positions agree with TRBD2. Germline CDR1 is MNHEY and CDR2 is SMNVEV (reference sequence). This CDR3 has 14 amino acids. The ends lost 8 bases at V and 6 bases at J; junction bases unmatched: 10. The CDR3 loop reads CASGLVGGSNEQFF. CDR3 coding DNA: TGTGCCAGCGGACTAGTGGGGGGGTCCAATGAGCAGTTCTTC.

This clonotype showed up just a few times. The chain combines TRBV18 with TRBJ2-7; the D gene could be TRBD1 or TRBD2 (5 bases each). V was cut by 3 bases and J by 3 bases, with 9 bases left in between. The CDR3 is 13 amino acids. Germline V gene sequence: CDR1 KGHSH, CDR2 LQKENI. The CDR3 loop is CASSPGEGYEQYV. Written as DNA, the CDR3 is TGTGCCAGCTCACCGGGGGAAGGCTACGAGCAGTACGTC.

This chain links TRBV5-1 with TRBJ2-7; D is possibly TRBD1 (6 bases). The CDR3 is 13 residues long. The V end was cut by 5 bases, the J end by 5 bases, with 14 bases between. Germline V gene lookup returns CDR1 SGHRS and CDR2 YFSETQ. CDR3 bases: TGCGCCAGCAGTATCAGGGGAATCAACGAGCAGTACTTC. Its translation: CASSIRGINEQYF.